The 28 T cell receptor beta chains listed next were all sequenced from one sample in a study of shared clonotypes between healthy human individuals. TCRdb keeps only in-frame clones here, not all; method: immunoSEQ multiplex PCR. The data contain hundreds of thousands of clones, 95% to 98% of them seen just once; the ten biggest clones take up more than 0.3%. CD45RO-negative CD8 cells positively selected for CCR7 made up the naive population, which excluded terminally differentiated effector memory CD45RA+ cells. Material for sequencing was naive CD8+ T cells sorted from blood. The origin of the receptors is a young man in good health.

This chain joins TRBV30 and TRBJ2-1, with D maybe TRBD1 (6 bases). The CDR3 extends over 11 amino acids. CDR1 and CDR2 (germline): GTSNPN, SVGIG (reference sequence). Trimming took off 7 bases at V and 4 bases at J, with 8 bases between the two ends. CDR3 DNA sequence: TGTGCCTACAGGGTTTACAATGAGCAGTTCTTC. It encodes CAYRVYNEQFF.

The chain joins TRBV2 to TRBJ2-1, with 8 bases lining up with TRBD1. The CDR3 runs 15 residues. After removal of 6 bases from V and 0 bases from J, the junction contained 4 bases not matched to a gene. Germline-derived CDR1 and CDR2 are SNHLY and FYNNEI. The DNA for the CDR3 is TGTGCCAGCAGCTACACAGGGGGCTCCTACAATGAGCAGTTCTTC. It codes for CASSYTGGSYNEQFF. The full variable domain, with the rest looked up from reference TRBV2 and TRBJ2-1, is EPEVTQTPSHQVTQMGQEVILRCVPISNHLYFYWYRQILGQKVEFLVSFYNNEISEKSEIFDDQFSVERPDGSNFTLKIRSTKLEDSAMYFCASSYTGGSYNEQFFGPGTRLTVL.

J is TRBJ2-7 and V is TRBV10-3; D gene ambiguous. Trimming took off 4 bases at V and 2 bases at J, with 12 bases between the two ends. Germline V gene lookup returns CDR1 ENHRY and CDR2 SYGVKD. This CDR3 region has 14 residues. The CDR3 nucleotides read TGTGCCATCAGTGTAGTTGGGCAGGCCTACGAGCAGTACTTC. This codes for CAISVVGQAYEQYF.

This clone was observed a handful of times. The V gene is TRBV4-3, the J gene TRBJ1-5; 7 nucleotides match TRBD1. The J segment lost 4 bases and the V segment lost 1 base, leaving 4 bases of the junction unmatched. From germline, CDR1 is LGHNA and CDR2 YSLEER. The CDR3 runs to 15 residues. This chain's CDR3 is CASSQAAGGNQPQHF. CDR3 coding DNA: TGCGCCAGCAGCCAAGCGGCAGGGGGAAATCAGCCCCAGCATTTT.

The V call is TRBV15, the J call TRBJ2-7, with D perhaps TRBD1 (5 bases). Per germline, CDR1 LNHNV and CDR2 YYDKDF (reference sequence). The CDR3 has 13 amino acids. V dropped 0 bases and J dropped 4 bases, with 7 bases sitting between them. CDR3 sequence: CATSRDAGYEQYF. The CDR3 nucleotides are TGTGCCACCAGCAGAGATGCAGGGTACGAGCAGTACTTC.

The V call is TRBV5-6, the J call TRBJ2-7, with a weak D call TRBD2 (6 bases). The CDR3 loop spans 14 amino acids. Germline V gene lookup returns CDR1 SGHDT and CDR2 YYEEEE. V shed 3 bases and J shed 5 bases, with 15 bases lying between them. The CDR3 DNA follows: TGTGCCAGCAGCTACGATGGGGGGAGGAACGAGCAGTACTTC. It is translated as CASSYDGGRNEQYF. The whole variable domain, remainder taken from reference TRBV5-6 and TRBJ2-7, is DAGVTQSPTHLIKTRGQQVTLRCSPKSGHDTVSWYQQALGQGPQFIFQYYEEEERQRGNFPDRFSGHQFPNYSSELNVNALLLGDSALYLCASSYDGGRNEQYFGPGTRLTVT.

This chain joins TRBV6-6 and TRBJ2-3, with no clear D. CDR1 is MNHNY and CDR2 is SVGAGI in the germline V gene (reference sequence). The CDR3 is 16 amino acids. The V gene lost 0 bases and the J gene lost 0 bases, with 10 bases spanning the gap. The DNA for the CDR3 is TGTGCCAGCAGTTACTCGGGTGTGATAAGCACAGATACGCAGTATTTT. Translated, it gives CASSYSGVISTDTQYF.

V is TRBV7-2 and J is TRBJ2-1; TRBD2 matches 9 bases. CDR3 size: 14 residues. V lost 1 base to trimming and J lost 9 bases; unmatched junction nucleotides: 4. CDR1 and CDR2 (germline): SGHTA, FQGNSA. Here the CDR3 DNA reads TGTGCCAGCAGCTTAGGTAGCGGGAGTTTTGAGCAGTTCTTC. Protein sequence: CASSLGSGSFEQFF.

CDR3 DNA sequence: TGTGCCTGGAGTGTACGAACCTACCGGGACAGCTACGAGCAGTACTTC. This gives the protein CAWSVRTYRDSYEQYF. This chain joins TRBV30 and TRBJ2-7; 7 positions agree with TRBD1. In germline, CDR1 is GTSNPN, CDR2 SVGIG (reference sequence). This CDR3 has 16 amino acids. Trimming at V came to 0 bases and at J to 3 bases, leaving 11 bases not matched to a gene.

The chain links TRBV9 to TRBJ2-1, with D perhaps given as TRBD1 or TRBD2 (6 bases each). The CDR3 contains 19 residues. The ends were cut back, 0 bases at V and 0 bases at J, with 19 bases in the middle. The germline CDR1 and CDR2 sequences are SGDLS and YYNGEE. CDR3 sequence: CASSVGGGLGRSSYNEQFF. CDR3 DNA sequence: TGTGCCAGCAGCGTAGGTGGGGGGCTAGGAAGATCCTCCTACAATGAGCAGTTCTTC.

The J gene is TRBJ2-3, the V gene TRBV28; TRBD2 matches 7 bases. Germline-derived CDR1 and CDR2 are MDHEN and SYDVKM. The CDR3 is made up of 14 amino acids. V gave up 3 bases and J gave up 6 bases; unmatched junction bases: 6. The CDR3 region is CASSFQRLADTQYF. The DNA for the CDR3 is TGTGCCAGCAGTTTCCAACGACTAGCCGATACGCAGTATTTT.

This clone showed up just once. DNA for the CDR3: TGTGCCAGCAGCCGCACCACCCAGGTAGCGCCCGATACCGGGGAGCTGTTTTTT. This gives the protein CASSRTTQVAPDTGELFF. V usage is TRBV14 and J usage is TRBJ2-2; a weak D match, TRBD2 (5 bases). Germline V CDR1 and CDR2: SGHDN, FVKESK. V was clipped by 4 bases and J by 5 bases, with 23 bases between them. This CDR3 has 18 residues.

The gene calls are TRBV19 and TRBJ2-7; tentatively, D is TRBD2 (5 bases). Trimming left V 5 bases short and J 3 bases short, with 17 bases between. Per the germline V gene, CDR1 is LNHDA and CDR2 is SQIVND (reference sequence). This CDR3 region has 15 residues. CDR3 in DNA: TGTGCCAGTAGTCCCGGACTCACGTCCTTCTACGAGCAGTACTTC. Amino acids: CASSPGLTSFYEQYF.

This chain joins TRBV5-1 and TRBJ2-2; 7 nucleotides align to TRBD1. The germline V gene has CDR1 SGHRS and CDR2 YFSETQ. The CDR3 has 21 amino acids. With 7 bases clipped from V and 1 base from J, the junction kept 25 bases outside the gene matches. The CDR3 nucleotides read TGCGCCAGCCATTATATACCCCCACTCACCGAGACAGGGCGGAACACCGGGGAGCTGTTTTTT. This encodes CASHYIPPLTETGRNTGELFF. Full variable domain (remainder filled in from reference TRBV5-1 and TRBJ2-2): KAGVTQTPRYLIKTRGQQVTLSCSPISGHRSVSWYQQTPGQGLQFLFEYFSETQRNKGNFPGRFSGRQFSNSRSEMNVSTLELGDSALYLCASHYIPPLTETGRNTGELFFGEGSRLTVL.

The chain couples TRBV2 to TRBJ2-4; D may be TRBD2 (5 bases). The CDR3 runs to 16 residues. V lost 7 bases, J lost 0 bases, and 16 bases lay in between. Germline V gives CDR1 SNHLY, CDR2 FYNNEI. The CDR3 spells CASKGPRELAKNIQYF. The CDR3 region has the DNA TGTGCCAGCAAAGGTCCCCGGGAACTAGCCAAAAACATTCAGTACTTC. Filled out from reference TRBV2 and TRBJ2-4, the complete variable domain reads EPEVTQTPSHQVTQMGQEVILRCVPISNHLYFYWYRQILGQKVEFLVSFYNNEISEKSEIFDDQFSVERPDGSNFTLKIRSTKLEDSAMYFCASKGPRELAKNIQYFGAGTRLSVL.

This chain links TRBV28 with TRBJ2-7, with D unclear. The CDR3 runs to 14 residues. Germline CDR1 is MDHEN and CDR2 is SYDVKM. The V and J ends lost 5 bases and 2 bases respectively, with 13 bases between them. The CDR3 sequence is CASSPPSSPYEQYF. The DNA for the CDR3 is TGTGCCAGCAGTCCACCGTCGAGCCCCTACGAGCAGTACTTC.

This chain connects TRBV13 to TRBJ2-7, with D perhaps matching TRBD1 or TRBD2 (5 bases each). V lost 5 bases, J lost 6 bases, and 11 bases lay in between. The length of the CDR3 is 12 residues. Looked up from germline, CDR1 is PRHDT and CDR2 is FYEKMQ (reference sequence). CDR3 DNA: TGTGCCAGCAGCCGGGGCACTACCGAGCAGTACTTC. It is translated as CASSRGTTEQYF.

The rearrangement joins TRBV27 to TRBJ2-7; 9 positions match TRBD2. V dropped 3 bases and J dropped 0; count of bases not matched to a gene: 3. From germline, CDR1 is MNHEY and CDR2 SMNVEV (reference sequence). The CDR3 totals 15 residues. CDR3 region: CASSFFSGSSYEQYF. In nucleotides, the CDR3 is TGTGCCAGCAGTTTTTTTAGCGGGAGCTCCTACGAGCAGTACTTC.

The chain uses TRBV29-1 and TRBJ2-1, with 10 bases matching TRBD2. With 4 bases clipped from V and 8 bases from J, the junction kept 11 bases outside the gene matches. Germline V gives CDR1 SQVTM, CDR2 ANQGSEA. The CDR3 is 15 amino acids. The CDR3 sequence is CSVVGASGRIYEQFF. DNA for the CDR3: TGCAGCGTTGTGGGAGCTAGCGGGAGAATATATGAGCAGTTCTTC.

This chain joins TRBV27 and TRBJ2-1; D uncertain. V shed 0 bases and J shed 5 bases, with 5 bases lying between them. The CDR3 extends over 13 amino acids. Germline V lookup: CDR1 MNHEY, CDR2 SMNVEV (reference sequence). This CDR3 reads CASSLSTHNEQFF. CDR3 coding DNA: TGTGCCAGCAGTTTATCAACCCACAATGAGCAGTTCTTC.

This chain links TRBV4-1 with TRBJ2-1, with 8 bases aligning to TRBD2. Germline values: CDR1 MGHRA, CDR2 YSYEKL. V shed 2 bases and J 5 bases; nucleotides not matched to a gene: 2. The CDR3 is made up of 14 amino acids. The CDR3 DNA reads as TGCGCCAGCAGCCAACTAGCGGGTAACAATGAGCAGTTCTTC. This translates into CASSQLAGNNEQFF.

The chain uses TRBV29-1 and TRBJ1-3; TRBD1 aligns across 8 bases. The CDR3 extends over 14 amino acids. Germline V CDR1 and CDR2: SQVTM, ANQGSEA. The J segment lost 2 bases and the V segment lost 7 bases, leaving 7 bases of the junction unmatched. The CDR3 reads CSARTGRTGNTIYF. CDR3 coding DNA: TGCAGCGCAAGGACAGGGAGGACTGGAAACACCATATATTTT.

The chain joins TRBV6-6 to TRBJ1-1; D unclear. Looked up from germline, CDR1 is MNHNY and CDR2 is SVGAGI (reference sequence). The CDR3 covers 13 residues. V was shortened by 7 bases and J by 7 bases, with 16 bases between the two germline ends. CDR3 nucleotides: TGTGCCAGCATCTTCGGGGAGTATGGTGAAGCTTTCTTT. Its translation: CASIFGEYGEAFF.

This clone has a single count. This rearrangement joins TRBV4-1 to TRBJ2-3; perhaps TRBD2 as D (6 bases). The V and J ends lost 0 bases and 6 bases respectively, with 22 bases between them. From germline, CDR1 is MGHRA and CDR2 YSYEKL. CDR3 length: 18 amino acids. The CDR3 DNA is TGCGCCAGCAGCCAAGAACCTCTTTCCGGGAGTTATATTGATACGCAGTATTTT. Its translation: CASSQEPLSGSYIDTQYF.

The V gene is TRBV13, the J gene TRBJ1-2; 7 bases line up with TRBD1. Germline CDR1 reads PRHDT; CDR2 reads FYEKMQ (reference sequence). J lost 6 bases, V lost 5 bases, and 3 bases had no gene match. This CDR3 spans 12 amino acids. CDR3 sequence: CASSETGNGYTF. The CDR3, as DNA: TGTGCCAGCAGCGAGACAGGGAATGGCTACACCTTC.

The V call is TRBV15, the J call TRBJ1-1; D is unresolved. Germline CDR1 and CDR2: LNHNV and YYDKDF (reference sequence). This CDR3 spans 13 amino acids. V was cut by 1 base and J by 1 base, with 4 bases left in between. This CDR3 reads CATSRGENTEAFF. CDR3 nucleotides: TGTGCCACCAGCAGAGGAGAGAACACTGAAGCTTTCTTT.

V gene TRBV4-1 combines with J gene TRBJ2-5; 13 nucleotides match TRBD2. Germline V CDR1 and CDR2: MGHRA, YSYEKL. V was pared by 1 base and J by 4 bases, with 12 bases of the junction left unmatched. The CDR3 is made up of 19 amino acids. CDR3 region: CASSQGTSGSLALGETQYF. The CDR3 region has the DNA TGCGCCAGCAGCCAAGGGACTAGCGGGAGCCTTGCTCTTGGAGAGACCCAGTACTTC.

The chain links TRBV19 to TRBJ2-7; weak D call: TRBD2 (6 bases). Germline V gene data show CDR1 as LNHDA and CDR2 as SQIVND (reference sequence). Trimming removed 3 bases from V and 1 base from J, with 16 bases in between. This CDR3 contains 16 residues. CDR3 coding DNA: TGTGCCAGTAGTATCTCCGGAGGGCGGGCGTCCTACGAGCAGTACTTC. It encodes CASSISGGRASYEQYF.